This T cell receptor (beta chain) was recorded in a study of identical twins. The length of the CDR3 is 18 residues. Trimming took off 8 bases at V and 4 bases at J, with 27 bases between the two ends. TCRdb re-derived calls from the 5' RACE reads in MiXCR, one entry per CDR3 protein. The data hold approximately 300,000 distinct CDR3 sequences, with 8.5% to 9.5% observed a single time. This sample also appeared in a second study, on yellow fever vaccine responses in identical twins.

The V gene is TRBV12-3 or TRBV12-4, the J gene TRBJ2-1, with a possible D match to TRBD1 (7 bases). What was sequenced was CD8+ T cells sorted from blood. This clonotype was sampled from a young woman in good health. This chain's CDR3 is CASCLGRGGGTGYNEQFF. The CDR3 DNA reads as TGTGCCAGCTGCCTCGGAAGAGGGGGCGGGACTGGGTACAATGAGCAGTTCTTC.